A selection of T cell receptor beta chains follows, all from one sample in a study of blood T cell repertoires in COVID-19. TCRdb keeps only in-frame clones here, not all; method: immunoSEQ multiplex PCR. This table has over 150,000 clones, over 80% appearing once. The specimen was peripheral blood. These receptor sequences come from a woman aged 60-75 years with acute or convalescent COVID-19. The CDR3 runs from the conserved cysteine through the conserved F or W. Fields, in order: V gene, D gene, J gene, clone size, CDR3 DNA, CDR3 protein. The D gene is left open where the match is weak. Part of the rows lack a size; the others show once, few, many or a class for expanded clones.

TRBV28,TRBD1,TRBJ2-7,NA,TGTGCCAGCAGTTTCCCCGGGACAGGGCTGAAAACCTACGAGCAGTACTTC,CASSFPGTGLKTYEQYF
TRBV24-1,NA,TRBJ2-1,NA,TGTGCCACCAGTGATTTGGGGGGCCCATACAATGAGCAGTTCTTC,CATSDLGGPYNEQFF
TRBV28,TRBD2,TRBJ2-1,NA,TGTGCCAGCAGTTTAAGGCTAGCGGAACAGTTCTTC,CASSLRLAEQFF
TRBV2,NA,TRBJ1-6,few,TGTGCCAGCATGGGCGGGAGCTCCTATAATTCACCCCTCCACTTT,CASMGGSSYNSPLHF
TRBV5-1,NA,TRBJ1-6,NA,TGCGCCAGCAGCTTGACCCCCAGCTCCTATAATTCACCCCTCCACTTT,CASSLTPSSYNSPLHF
TRBV18,TRBD1,TRBJ2-7,NA,TGTGCCAGCTCACCCGGGACAGACTACGAGCAGTACTTC,CASSPGTDYEQYF
TRBV6-2/TRBV6-3,NA,TRBJ2-3,NA,TGTGCCAGCAGTTCTGTTACAGATACGCAGTATTTT,CASSSVTDTQYF
TRBV3-1/TRBV3-2,TRBD2,TRBJ2-1,NA,TGTGCCAGCAGCCAAGCGTCCAGCGGGGGGCGCGGGTTCTTC,CASSQASSGGRGFF
TRBV2,NA,TRBJ2-1,NA,TGTGCCAGCAGCCAACCAGGGGCCGCTTACAATGAGCAGTTCTTC,CASSQPGAAYNEQFF
TRBV3-1/TRBV3-2,NA,TRBJ2-4,NA,TGTGCCAGCAGCACCGGGGGACTAGCCAAAAACATTCAGTACTTC,CASSTGGLAKNIQYF
TRBV9,NA,TRBJ1-2,NA,TGTGCCAGCAGCGCCCCACCCCTAAATGTTTACACCTTC,CASSAPPLNVYTF
TRBV19,NA,TRBJ1-2,NA,TGTGCCAGTAGTGTCGCAGGGGCGAACTATGGCTACACCTTC,CASSVAGANYGYTF
TRBV29-1,NA,TRBJ2-5,NA,TGCAGCGTTCTTGACAGGAGGGAGACCCAGTACTTC,CSVLDRRETQYF
TRBV19,NA,TRBJ2-7,NA,TGTGCCAGTAGTCTGAGCGCCTCAGGACTCTACGAGCAGTACTTC,CASSLSASGLYEQYF
TRBV24-1,TRBD1,TRBJ2-7,few,TGTGCCACCAGTGACCAGCACCACCCGGGACAGGGGACCGAGCAGTACTTC,CATSDQHHPGQGTEQYF
TRBV30,TRBD1,TRBJ2-5,NA,TGTGCCTGGAGTCCCGACAGGGGGCGAGAGACCCAGTACTTC,CAWSPDRGRETQYF
TRBV28,TRBD1,TRBJ2-5,once,TGTGCCAGCAGTTCCTCGGACAGGTTGCAAGAGACCCAGTACTTC,CASSSSDRLQETQYF
TRBV6-5,TRBD2,TRBJ2-7,NA,TGTGCCAGCAGACAGCGGGAGTCCTACGAGCAGTACTTC,CASRQRESYEQYF
TRBV1,NA,TRBJ2-4,NA,TGCACCAGCAGCCATTTGGACAGGATAGCCAAAAACATTCAGTACTTC,CTSSHLDRIAKNIQYF
TRBV4-1,TRBD1,TRBJ1-1,NA,TGCGCCAGCAGCCAAGATTGGCGGGGTTGGGACAGCCGGGCTTTCTTT,CASSQDWRGWDSRAFF
TRBV28,TRBD1,TRBJ1-4,NA,TGTGCCAGCAGTTTAAGGGGGCCGGCTAATGAAAAACTGTTTTTT,CASSLRGPANEKLFF
TRBV21-1,NA,TRBJ1-1,NA,TGTGCCAGCAGCAAAGGGGACAGGGGCGGGGGTGAAGCTTTCTTT,CASSKGDRGGGEAFF
TRBV2,TRBD2,TRBJ2-5,NA,TGTGCCAGCAACTCAAAACGAGGACTAGCGGGGGTAGAGACCCAGTACTTC,CASNSKRGLAGVETQYF
TRBV10-3,NA,TRBJ2-3,NA,TGTGCCATCAGCCAGTCGGGGGATACGCAGTATTTT,CAISQSGDTQYF
TRBV10-3,NA,TRBJ1-6,NA,TGTGCCATCAGTGAGCCGACAGGCTATAATTCACCCCTCCACTTT,CAISEPTGYNSPLHF
TRBV7-9,NA,TRBJ2-7,NA,TGTGCCAGCAGCCCCGGCGCGGGAAATCTGGGGCAGTACTTC,CASSPGAGNLGQYF
TRBV28,NA,TRBJ2-7,many,TGTGCCAGCCAGGGGTCGCAATTCTACGAGCAGTACTTC,CASQGSQFYEQYF
TRBV27,TRBD1,TRBJ1-1,NA,TGTGCCAGCAGCAAAACAGGGGAACCCTGGAACACTGAAGCTTTCTTT,CASSKTGEPWNTEAFF
TRBV24-1,NA,TRBJ1-3,NA,TGTGCCACAGCCGACAGGTTTGGAAACACCATATATTTT,CATADRFGNTIYF
TRBV12-3/TRBV12-4,NA,TRBJ1-2,NA,TGTGCCAGCAGCCGTCAGGGATCGGGCTACACCTTC,CASSRQGSGYTF
TRBV7-2,NA,TRBJ1-3,few,TGTGCCAGCAGCTTAGCCCCCTACATGGGGGCATGGGGAAACACCATATATTTT,CASSLAPYMGAWGNTIYF
TRBV24-1,NA,TRBJ2-2,NA,TGTGCCACCAGTGATAGGCGACAGAACACCGGGGAGCTGTTTTTT,CATSDRRQNTGELFF
TRBV28,NA,TRBJ2-1,NA,TGTGCCAGCAGTCCCTCCGAGGCAGGGTTCAATGAGCAGTTCTTC,CASSPSEAGFNEQFF
TRBV6-5,NA,TRBJ1-4,NA,TGTGCCAGCAGCCGGGGGGTGGGGATCGAAAAACTGTTTTTT,CASSRGVGIEKLFF
TRBV7-2,TRBD1,TRBJ1-2,NA,TGTGCCAGCAGCTTAGCAGGCGGACAGGGTGCGTATGGCTACACCTTC,CASSLAGGQGAYGYTF
TRBV6-6,NA,TRBJ1-1,NA,TGTGCCAGCACCCCTGGGAGATATATGAACACTGAAGCTTTCTTT,CASTPGRYMNTEAFF
TRBV4-1,TRBD2,TRBJ2-3,few,TGCGCCAGCAGTCGGGGGGGCCCCCAAGATACGCAGTATTTT,CASSRGGPQDTQYF
TRBV6-9,NA,TRBJ1-6,NA,TGTGCCATTAAGGGGGTCCTCCCCTCACCCCTCCACTTT,CAIKGVLPSPLHF
TRBV3-1/TRBV3-2,TRBD2,TRBJ2-2,NA,TGTGCCAGCAGCCAAGCAGCGGGGGCCGGGGAGCTGTTTTTT,CASSQAAGAGELFF
TRBV5-1,NA,TRBJ2-3,NA,TGCGCCAGCAGCTTGGGGTTATGGAGCCAACGACCAGATACGCAGTATTTT,CASSLGLWSQRPDTQYF
TRBV7-9,NA,TRBJ1-2,NA,TGTGCCAGCAGCCCGGGGACTGCAGCTAACTATGGCTACACCTTC,CASSPGTAANYGYTF
TRBV27,NA,TRBJ1-5,once,TGTGCCAGCAGTTTTAAGGGGTTGGGCAATCAGCCCCAGCATTTT,CASSFKGLGNQPQHF
TRBV6-5,TRBD1,TRBJ1-1,NA,TGTGCCAGCAGTTCCTGGACAGGGAGAGACACTGAAGCTTTCTTT,CASSSWTGRDTEAFF
TRBV5-1,TRBD1,TRBJ1-3,NA,TGCGCCAGCAGCTCTTTGACAGGGGGGCTCTCTGGAAACACCATATATTTT,CASSSLTGGLSGNTIYF
TRBV20-1,NA,TRBJ1-2,few,TGCAGTGCTAGAGACCCTGGCGGCTACACCTTC,CSARDPGGYTF
TRBV7-2,TRBD2,TRBJ2-5,NA,TGTGCCAGCAGCTTATCTGGCGGGGGGCTCCAAGAGACCCAGTACTTC,CASSLSGGGLQETQYF
TRBV3-1/TRBV3-2,TRBD2,TRBJ2-7,NA,TGTGCCAGCAGCCCTTACTCTGGGACTAGCGGCTACGAGCAGTACTTC,CASSPYSGTSGYEQYF
TRBV29-1,NA,TRBJ2-3,NA,TGCAGCGTTGCCGCCTCTACGGATACGCAGTATTTT,CSVAASTDTQYF